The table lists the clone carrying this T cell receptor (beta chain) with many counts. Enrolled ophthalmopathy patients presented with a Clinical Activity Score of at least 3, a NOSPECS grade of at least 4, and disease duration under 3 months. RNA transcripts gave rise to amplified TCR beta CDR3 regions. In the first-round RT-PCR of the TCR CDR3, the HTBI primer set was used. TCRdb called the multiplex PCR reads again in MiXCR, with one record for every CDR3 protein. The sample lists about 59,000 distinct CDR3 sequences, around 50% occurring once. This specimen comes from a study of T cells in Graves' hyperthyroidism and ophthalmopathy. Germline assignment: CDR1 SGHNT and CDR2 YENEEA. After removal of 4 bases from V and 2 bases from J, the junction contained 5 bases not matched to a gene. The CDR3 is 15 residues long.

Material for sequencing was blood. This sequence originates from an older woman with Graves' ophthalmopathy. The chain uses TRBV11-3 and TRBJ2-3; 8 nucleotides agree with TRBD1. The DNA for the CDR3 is TGTGCCAGCAGCTCAGGGGGCGAGGCCACAGATACGCAGTATTTT. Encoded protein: CASSSGGEATDTQYF.